Below are 18 T cell receptor beta chains sequenced from a single sample in a study of T-cell reconstitution after alpha-beta-depleted transplantation in children. The TCRbeta library was prepared with unique molecular identifiers. Using its own MiXCR run on the PCR reads, TCRdb lists one record per CDR3 protein. The repertoire holds about 610,000 distinct CDR3 sequences, with over 9.5% as singletons. The input for sequencing was PBMCs from the stem cell graft donor, taken from the stem cell graft. These receptors were collected from a human donor who donated a stem cell graft to a child with acute myeloid leukemia.

V usage is TRBV7-8 and J usage is TRBJ2-6; D call uncertain. The CDR3 sequence is 18 residues long. Between the trimmed V and J ends, which lost 8 bases and 0 bases, there was a span of 20 bases. Germline assignment: CDR1 SGHVS and CDR2 FQNEAQ. The CDR3 spells CASSHGGQPLSGANVLTF. The CDR3 DNA sequence: TGTGCCAGCTCCCACGGTGGGCAGCCCCTCTCTGGGGCCAACGTCCTGACTTTC.

This clonotype was detected ten times or more. V gene TRBV11-2 combines with J gene TRBJ2-7; perhaps TRBD2 as D (6 bases). This CDR3 region has 13 residues. Germline CDR1 SGHAT, CDR2 FQNNGV. The V gene lost 5 bases and the J gene lost 3 bases, with 11 bases spanning the gap. CDR3: CASSRRLDYEQYF. The CDR3 bases are TGTGCCAGCAGCCGACGACTAGACTACGAGCAGTACTTC.

This clonotype was found many times. CDR3 in amino acids: CASSPAGSSGNTIYF. The CDR3 bases are TGTGCCAGCAGTCCGGCAGGCTCCTCTGGAAACACCATATATTTT. The chain uses TRBV12-3 or TRBV12-4 and TRBJ1-3, with D unclear. The V gene lost 5 bases and the J gene lost 0 bases, with 11 bases spanning the gap. The CDR3 is 15 amino acids.

This clonotype was counted many times. The genes are TRBV6-6 and TRBJ1-4, with D unresolved. Germline V gene sequence: CDR1 MNHNY, CDR2 SVGAGI (reference sequence). V lost 4 bases, J lost 6 bases, and 9 bases lay in between. CDR3 size: 13 residues. CDR3: CASSLREHEKLFF. The CDR3 coding sequence is TGTGCCAGCAGTTTGCGGGAACATGAAAAACTGTTTTTT.

This clonotype was detected a few times. The CDR3 nucleotides are TGTGCCAGCAGCCGCGGGAGGTCCGATACGCAGTATTTT. Translating gives CASSRGRSDTQYF. J is TRBJ2-3 and V is TRBV6-1, with 8 positions matching TRBD2. The germline V gene encodes CDR1 MNHNS and CDR2 SASEGT. Trimming at V came to 6 bases and at J to 6 bases, leaving 5 bases not matched to a gene. This CDR3 is 13 amino acids long.

The table lists this clonotype with many counts. The J gene is TRBJ2-7, the V gene TRBV28; no clear D gene. V gave up 3 bases and J gave up 2 bases, with 8 bases separating them. The CDR3 runs to 13 residues. Germline assignment: CDR1 MDHEN and CDR2 SYDVKM. CDR3: CASSLATTYEQYF. DNA of the CDR3: TGTGCCAGCAGTTTGGCCACCACCTACGAGCAGTACTTC.

V and J are TRBV15 and TRBJ1-5; no clear D. The CDR3 runs to 15 residues. Trimming left V 0 bases short and J 1 base short, with 7 bases between. Germline CDR1 and CDR2: LNHNV and YYDKDF (reference sequence). The CDR3 DNA reads as TGTGCCACCAGCAGAGATGCTAGGAGCAATCAGCCCCAGCATTTT. Residues: CATSRDARSNQPQHF.

This clonotype has only a few counts. The gene calls are TRBV4-2 and TRBJ1-3; D not certain. CDR3 length: 13 amino acids. The V end lost 4 bases, the J end lost 0 bases, and 4 bases lay between the germline ends. Germline CDR1 reads LGHNA; CDR2 reads YNFKEQ. The CDR3 loop reads CASSRISGNTIYF. The CDR3 DNA is TGTGCCAGCAGCCGAATCTCTGGAAACACCATATATTTT.

This clonotype was counted only a few times. The rearrangement links TRBV20-1 to TRBJ2-5; TRBD1 matches at 7 bases. Germline V lookup: CDR1 DFQATT, CDR2 SNEGSKA (reference sequence). V was pared by 6 bases and J by 2 bases, with 15 bases of the junction left unmatched. CDR3 size: 16 residues. This CDR3 reads CSALSYGQGVQETQYF. The CDR3 nucleotides read TGCAGTGCCCTCAGCTATGGGCAGGGGGTTCAAGAGACCCAGTACTTC.

This clonotype was observed a few times. This sequence joins TRBV7-9 and TRBJ1-5; D is ambiguous. CDR3 length: 12 residues. Germline V CDR1 and CDR2: SEHNR, FQNEAQ (reference sequence). The V and J ends lost 8 bases and 6 bases respectively, with 11 bases between them. This chain's CDR3 is CASSSPGQPQHF. The CDR3 nucleotides read TGTGCCAGCTCTTCCCCAGGTCAGCCCCAGCATTTT.

V gene TRBV18 combines with J gene TRBJ2-7; D is ambiguous. Trimming took off 2 bases at V and 2 bases at J, with 13 bases between the two ends. The CDR3 has 15 amino acids. Per germline, CDR1 KGHSH and CDR2 LQKENI. The CDR3 reads CASSPDQISTYEQYF. CDR3 nucleotides: TGTGCCAGCTCACCAGACCAGATATCGACCTACGAGCAGTACTTC. The full variable domain, with the rest looked up from reference TRBV18 and TRBJ2-7, is NAGVMQNPRHLVRRRGQEARLRCSPMKGHSHVYWYRQLPEEGLKFMVYLQKENIIDESGMPKERFSAEFPKEGPSILRIQQVVRGDSAAYFCASSPDQISTYEQYFGPGTRLTVT.

In nucleotides, the CDR3 is TGTGCCAGCAGCCCCCCCGAGGGGACAGATACGCAGTATTTT. Protein product: CASSPPEGTDTQYF. The rearrangement links TRBV7-2 to TRBJ2-3, with D perhaps matching TRBD1 or TRBD2 (5 bases each). The CDR3 has 14 residues. Trimming shortened V by 5 bases and J by 3 bases, and 12 bases separated the two germline ends. Germline CDR1 SGHTA, CDR2 FQGNSA.

This clonotype occurred a few times. J is TRBJ2-1 and V is TRBV20-1; 12 bases fit TRBD2. V trimming: 7 bases; J trimming: 13 bases; junction bases outside the gene matches: 5. Germline CDR1 and CDR2: DFQATT and SNEGSKA (reference sequence). The CDR3 runs 11 residues. The CDR3 is CSGLAGDKQFF. CDR3 nucleotide sequence: TGCAGTGGACTAGCGGGAGATAAACAGTTCTTC.

This clonotype was detected many times. The chain combines TRBV5-1 with TRBJ2-3; no definite D call. The germline gives CDR1 SGHRS, CDR2 YFSETQ. The V end lost 2 bases, the J end lost 6 bases, and 4 bases lay between the germline ends. This CDR3 spans 11 amino acids. For the CDR3, the DNA is TGCGCCAGCAGCTTTATTGATACGCAGTATTTT. Amino acid sequence: CASSFIDTQYF.

V and J are TRBV7-9 and TRBJ1-4; D is possibly TRBD1 (5 bases). Trimming left V 5 bases short and J 7 bases short, with 14 bases between. The length of the CDR3 is 14 residues. Germline assignment: CDR1 SEHNR and CDR2 FQNEAQ (reference sequence). CDR3 amino acids: CASSAPGGSEKLFF. CDR3 nucleotide sequence: TGTGCCAGCAGCGCCCCCGGGGGAAGTGAAAAACTGTTTTTT. Full variable domain (outside the CDR3, taken from reference TRBV7-9 and TRBJ1-4): DTGVSQNPRHKITKRGQNVTFRCDPISEHNRLYWYRQTLGQGPEFLTYFQNEAQLEKSRLLSDRFSAERPKGSFSTLEIQRTEQGDSAMYLCASSAPGGSEKLFFGSGTQLSVL.

The genes are TRBV24-1 and TRBJ2-3; 8 bases line up with TRBD1. The CDR3 extends over 14 amino acids. J gave up 6 bases and V 8 bases, and 9 bases lay outside the gene matches. In germline, CDR1 is KGHDR, CDR2 SFDVKD. CDR3 nucleotides: TGTGCCACCACCGGGACAGGCCCTTTTGATACGCAGTATTTT. Encoded protein: CATTGTGPFDTQYF.

The chain couples TRBV9 to TRBJ2-5; D may correspond to TRBD1 or TRBD2 (6 bases each). V lost 3 bases to trimming and J lost 3 bases, with 24 bases between them. The CDR3 extends over 18 amino acids. CDR1 is SGDLS and CDR2 is YYNGEE in the germline V gene. Written as DNA, the CDR3 is TGTGCCAGCAGCGAGTACCCGCTAAATAGGAGGGGGAAAGAGACCCAGTACTTC. This translates into CASSEYPLNRRGKETQYF. The whole variable domain, filled in from reference TRBV9 and TRBJ2-5, reads DSGVTQTPKHLITATGQRVTLRCSPRSGDLSVYWYQQSLDQGLQFLIQYYNGEERAKGNILERFSAQQFPDLHSELNLSSLELGDSALYFCASSEYPLNRRGKETQYFGPGTRLLVL.

This clonotype came up many times. This chain uses TRBV4-2 with TRBJ2-1; D call uncertain. Trimming took 4 bases from V and 8 from J, leaving 15 bases between them. CDR3 length: 14 residues. The germline gives CDR1 LGHNA, CDR2 YNFKEQ. CDR3 coding DNA: TGTGCCAGCAGCCGAGAAACCCAGATGGATGAGCAGTTCTTC. The encoded protein is CASSRETQMDEQFF.